This TCR beta chain was obtained from a study of blood T cell repertoires in COVID-19. Turning to the study itself: Spain, Italy and the United States supplied samples that represented acute and convalescent COVID-19. Sources were T cells, B-cell-depleted T cells, or PBMCs; the material itself was cDNA or gDNA.

Study processing details: Researchers report that nucleated cell counts were estimated from reference gene primer amplification. Assay: immunoSEQ multiplex PCR; the TCRdb copy retains only in-frame clones and omits some. Clone size and the V and J calls come from that table; the DNA yielded D and trimming. Of roughly 240,000 clones in the sample, roughly 88% were seen once. Germline values: CDR1 LNHDA, CDR2 SQIVND (reference sequence). There are 17 residues in the CDR3. Trimming at V came to 1 base and at J to 1 base, leaving 4 bases not matched to a gene. V and J are TRBV19 and TRBJ2-3; TRBD2 agrees at 11 bases. The TCR was taken from a man aged 35 to 55 who had recovered from COVID-19. The sample comprised peripheral blood. In DNA form, the CDR3 reads TGTGCCAGTAGTATAGCTAGCGGGAGGTCCCGCACAGATACGCAGTATTTT. Its protein product is CASSIASGRSRTDTQYF.